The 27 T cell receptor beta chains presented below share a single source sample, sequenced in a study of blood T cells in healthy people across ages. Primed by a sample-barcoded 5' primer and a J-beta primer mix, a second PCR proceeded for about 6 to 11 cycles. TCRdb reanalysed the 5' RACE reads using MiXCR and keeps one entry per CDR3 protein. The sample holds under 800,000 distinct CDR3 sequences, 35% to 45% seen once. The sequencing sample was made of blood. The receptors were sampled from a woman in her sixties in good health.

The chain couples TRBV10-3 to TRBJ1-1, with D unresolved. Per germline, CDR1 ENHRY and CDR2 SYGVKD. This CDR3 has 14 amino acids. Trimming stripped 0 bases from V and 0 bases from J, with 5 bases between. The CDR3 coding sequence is TGTGCCATCAGTGAGTCGACACTGAACACTGAAGCTTTCTTT. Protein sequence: CAISESTLNTEAFF.

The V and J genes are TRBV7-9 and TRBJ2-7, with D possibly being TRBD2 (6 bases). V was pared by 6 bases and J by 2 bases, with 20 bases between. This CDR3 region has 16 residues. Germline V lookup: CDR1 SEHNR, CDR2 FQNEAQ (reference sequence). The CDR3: CASSPTTGLLPYEQYF. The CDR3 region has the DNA TGTGCCAGCAGTCCTACTACGGGACTCCTGCCCTACGAGCAGTACTTC.

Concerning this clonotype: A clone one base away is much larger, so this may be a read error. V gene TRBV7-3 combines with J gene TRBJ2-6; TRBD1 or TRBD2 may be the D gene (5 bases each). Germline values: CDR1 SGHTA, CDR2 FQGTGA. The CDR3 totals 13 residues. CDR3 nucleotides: TGTGCCAGCAGCTTTTACGGGGCCAGCGTCCTGACTTTC. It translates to CASSFYGASVLTF.

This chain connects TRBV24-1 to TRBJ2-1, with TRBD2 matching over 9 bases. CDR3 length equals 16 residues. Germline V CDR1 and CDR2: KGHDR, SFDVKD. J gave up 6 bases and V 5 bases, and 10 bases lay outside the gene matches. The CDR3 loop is CATSVILPSGVNEQFF. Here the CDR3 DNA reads TGTGCCACCAGTGTCATTTTGCCTAGCGGGGTCAATGAGCAGTTCTTC.

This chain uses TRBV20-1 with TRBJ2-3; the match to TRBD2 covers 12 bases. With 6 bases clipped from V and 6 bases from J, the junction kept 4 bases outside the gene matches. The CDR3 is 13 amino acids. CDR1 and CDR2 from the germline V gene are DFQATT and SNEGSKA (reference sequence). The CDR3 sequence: CSAASGGVDTQYF. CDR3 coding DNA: TGCAGTGCCGCTAGCGGGGGGGTTGATACGCAGTATTTT.

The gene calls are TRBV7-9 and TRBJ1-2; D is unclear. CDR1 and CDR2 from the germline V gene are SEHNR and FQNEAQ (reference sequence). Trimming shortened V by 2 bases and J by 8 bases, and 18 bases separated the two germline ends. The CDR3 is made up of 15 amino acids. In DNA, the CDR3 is TGTGCCAGCAGCTTATCCCTCGCGGGGTTGGTCGGCTACACCTTC. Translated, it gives CASSLSLAGLVGYTF.

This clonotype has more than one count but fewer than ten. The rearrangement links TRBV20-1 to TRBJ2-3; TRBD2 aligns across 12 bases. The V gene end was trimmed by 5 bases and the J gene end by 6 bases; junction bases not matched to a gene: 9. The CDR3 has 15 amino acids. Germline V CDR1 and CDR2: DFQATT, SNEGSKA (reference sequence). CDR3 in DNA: TGCAGTGCTCTATTACTAGCGGGAGGCGGTGATACGCAGTATTTT. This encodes CSALLLAGGGDTQYF.

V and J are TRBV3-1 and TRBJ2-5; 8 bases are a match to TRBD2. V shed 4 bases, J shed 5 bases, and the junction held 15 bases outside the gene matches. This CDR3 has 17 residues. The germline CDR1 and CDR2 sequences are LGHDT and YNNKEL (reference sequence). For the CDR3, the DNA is TGTGCCAGCAGCCTCGGACTAGCTACCAACAACCCGGAGACCCAGTACTTC. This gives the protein CASSLGLATNNPETQYF.

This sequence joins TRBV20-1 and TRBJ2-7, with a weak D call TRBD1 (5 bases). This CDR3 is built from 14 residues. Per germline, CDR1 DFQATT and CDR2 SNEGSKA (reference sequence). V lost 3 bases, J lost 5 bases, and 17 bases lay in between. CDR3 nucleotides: TGCAGTGCTAGGCCAAGGGGCGAGTACCACGAGCAGTACTTC. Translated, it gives CSARPRGEYHEQYF.

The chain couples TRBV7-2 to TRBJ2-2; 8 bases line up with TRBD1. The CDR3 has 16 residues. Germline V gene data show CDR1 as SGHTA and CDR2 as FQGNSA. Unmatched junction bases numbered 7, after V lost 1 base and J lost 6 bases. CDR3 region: CASSLVTGVWSGELFF. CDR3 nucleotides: TGTGCCAGCAGCTTAGTGACAGGGGTTTGGTCCGGGGAGCTGTTTTTT.

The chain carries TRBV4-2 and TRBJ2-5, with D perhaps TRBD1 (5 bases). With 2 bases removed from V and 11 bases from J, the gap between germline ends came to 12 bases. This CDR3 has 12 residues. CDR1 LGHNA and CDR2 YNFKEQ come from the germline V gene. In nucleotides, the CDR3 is TGTGCCAGCAGCCAAAAGGGGAAGGAGCAGTACTTC. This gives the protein CASSQKGKEQYF.

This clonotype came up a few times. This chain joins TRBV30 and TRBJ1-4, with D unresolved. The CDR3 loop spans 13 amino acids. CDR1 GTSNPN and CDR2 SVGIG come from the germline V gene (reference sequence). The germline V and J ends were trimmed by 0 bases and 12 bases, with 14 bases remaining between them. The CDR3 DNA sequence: TGTGCCTGGAGTGTCGTGGACGGCGCTCAACTGTTTTTT. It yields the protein CAWSVVDGAQLFF.

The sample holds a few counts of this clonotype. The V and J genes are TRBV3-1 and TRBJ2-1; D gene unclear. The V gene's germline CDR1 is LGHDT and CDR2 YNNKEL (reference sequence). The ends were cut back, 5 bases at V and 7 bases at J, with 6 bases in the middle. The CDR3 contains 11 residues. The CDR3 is CASSSANEQFF. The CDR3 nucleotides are TGTGCCAGCAGCTCCGCTAATGAGCAGTTCTTC.

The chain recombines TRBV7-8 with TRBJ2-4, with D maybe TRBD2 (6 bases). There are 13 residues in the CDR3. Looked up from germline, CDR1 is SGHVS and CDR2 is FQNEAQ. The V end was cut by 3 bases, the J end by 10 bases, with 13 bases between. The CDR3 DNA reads TGTGCCAGCAGCTTTGGGGGGAGACAAATTCAGTACTTC. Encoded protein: CASSFGGRQIQYF.

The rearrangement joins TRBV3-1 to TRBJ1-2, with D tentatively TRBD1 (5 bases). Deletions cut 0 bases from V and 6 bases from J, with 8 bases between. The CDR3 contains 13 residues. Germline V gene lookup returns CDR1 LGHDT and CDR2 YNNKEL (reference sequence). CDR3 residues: CASSQDGTDGYTF. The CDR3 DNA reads TGTGCCAGCAGCCAAGATGGGACGGATGGCTACACCTTC. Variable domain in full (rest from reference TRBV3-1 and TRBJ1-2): DTAVSQTPKYLVTQMGNDKSIKCEQNLGHDTMYWYKQDSKKFLKIMFSYNNKELIINETVPNRFSPKSPDKAHLNLHINSLELGDSAVYFCASSQDGTDGYTFGSGTRLTVV.

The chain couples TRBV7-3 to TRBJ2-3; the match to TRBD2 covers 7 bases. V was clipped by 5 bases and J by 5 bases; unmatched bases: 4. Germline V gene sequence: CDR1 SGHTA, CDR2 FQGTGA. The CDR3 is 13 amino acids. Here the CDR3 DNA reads TGTGCCAGCAGCGGCCCTAGCGGAGATACGCAGTATTTT. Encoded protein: CASSGPSGDTQYF. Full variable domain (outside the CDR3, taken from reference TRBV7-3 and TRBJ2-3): GAGVSQTPSNKVTEKGKYVELRCDPISGHTALYWYRQSLGQGPEFLIYFQGTGAADDSGLPNDRFFAVRPEGSVSTLKIQRTERGDSAVYLCASSGPSGDTQYFGPGTRLTVL.

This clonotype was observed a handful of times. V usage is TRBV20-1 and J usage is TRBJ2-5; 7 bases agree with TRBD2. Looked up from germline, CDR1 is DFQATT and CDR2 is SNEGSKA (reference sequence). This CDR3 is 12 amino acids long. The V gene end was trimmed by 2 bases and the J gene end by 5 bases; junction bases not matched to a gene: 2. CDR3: CSARTSAETQYF. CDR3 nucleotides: TGCAGTGCTAGAACTAGCGCTGAGACCCAGTACTTC.

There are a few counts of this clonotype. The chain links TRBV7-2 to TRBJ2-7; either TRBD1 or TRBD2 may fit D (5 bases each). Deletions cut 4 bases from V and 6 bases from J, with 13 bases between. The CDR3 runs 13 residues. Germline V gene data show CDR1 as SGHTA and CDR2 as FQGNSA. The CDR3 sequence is CASSSNGALEQYF. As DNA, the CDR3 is TGTGCCAGCAGCTCCAACGGGGCCCTCGAGCAGTACTTC.

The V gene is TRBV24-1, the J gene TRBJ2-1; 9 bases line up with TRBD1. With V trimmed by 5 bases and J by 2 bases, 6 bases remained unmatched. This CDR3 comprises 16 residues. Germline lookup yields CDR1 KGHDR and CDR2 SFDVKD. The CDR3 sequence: CATSAPGQGPYNEQFF. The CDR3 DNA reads TGTGCCACCAGTGCCCCCGGACAGGGGCCCTACAATGAGCAGTTCTTC.

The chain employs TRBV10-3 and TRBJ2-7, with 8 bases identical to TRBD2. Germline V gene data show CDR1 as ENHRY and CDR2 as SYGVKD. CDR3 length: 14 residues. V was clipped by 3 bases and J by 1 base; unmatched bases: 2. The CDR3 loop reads CAISDTSGSYEQYF. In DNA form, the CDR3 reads TGTGCCATCAGTGACACTAGCGGTTCCTACGAGCAGTACTTC.

Written as DNA, the CDR3 is TGTGCCAGCAGCTTAGAGGCGGGAGGGCGAGGTAATGAGCAGTTCTTC. It encodes CASSLEAGGRGNEQFF. The rearrangement joins TRBV7-2 to TRBJ2-1, with 9 bases fitting TRBD2. This CDR3 is built from 16 residues. With 1 base clipped from V and 7 bases from J, the junction kept 8 bases outside the gene matches. The germline CDR1 and CDR2 sequences are SGHTA and FQGNSA.

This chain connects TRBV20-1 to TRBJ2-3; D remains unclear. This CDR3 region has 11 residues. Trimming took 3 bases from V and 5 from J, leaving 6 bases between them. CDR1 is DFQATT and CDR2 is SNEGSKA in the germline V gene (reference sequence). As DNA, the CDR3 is TGCAGTGCTAGGTGGCAAGATACGCAGTATTTT. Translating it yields CSARWQDTQYF.

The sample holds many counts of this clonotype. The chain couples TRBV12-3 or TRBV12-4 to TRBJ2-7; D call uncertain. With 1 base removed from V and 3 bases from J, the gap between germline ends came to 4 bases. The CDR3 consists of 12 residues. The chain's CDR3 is CASSLVVYEQYF. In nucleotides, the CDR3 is TGTGCCAGCAGTTTAGTGGTCTACGAGCAGTACTTC.

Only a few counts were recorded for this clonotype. Here the CDR3 DNA reads TGTGCCAGCAGTTTCGTTCAAGACAGGGGCACTGAAGCTTTCTTT. This translates into CASSFVQDRGTEAFF. The chain is built from TRBV28 and TRBJ1-1; TRBD1 matches at 8 bases. The J segment lost 4 bases and the V segment lost 3 bases, leaving 7 bases of the junction unmatched. This CDR3 has 15 amino acids. Germline values: CDR1 MDHEN, CDR2 SYDVKM.

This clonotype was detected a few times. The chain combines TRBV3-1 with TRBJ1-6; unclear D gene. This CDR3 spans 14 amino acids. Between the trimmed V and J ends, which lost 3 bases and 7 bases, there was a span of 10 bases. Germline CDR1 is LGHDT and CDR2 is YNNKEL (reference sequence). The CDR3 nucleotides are TGTGCCAGCAGCCACATAGGGTACAATTCACCCCTCCACTTT. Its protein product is CASSHIGYNSPLHF.

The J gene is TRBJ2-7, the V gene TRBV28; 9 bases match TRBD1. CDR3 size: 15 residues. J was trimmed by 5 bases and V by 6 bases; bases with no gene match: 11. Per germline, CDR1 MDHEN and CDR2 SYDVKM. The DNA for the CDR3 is TGTGCCAGCAGCACACCGGGACAGGGTTTCGACGAGCAGTACTTC. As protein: CASSTPGQGFDEQYF.

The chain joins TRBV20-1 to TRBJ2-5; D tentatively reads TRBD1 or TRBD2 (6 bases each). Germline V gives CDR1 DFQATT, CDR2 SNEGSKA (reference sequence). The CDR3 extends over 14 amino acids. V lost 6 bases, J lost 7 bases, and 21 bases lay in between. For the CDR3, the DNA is TGCAGTGCGCCTTTGGGGGGCCGGGAAGGGACCCAGTACTTC. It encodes CSAPLGGREGTQYF.